The subject of this entry is one T cell receptor beta chain. The data belong to a study of blood T cell repertoires in COVID-19. Across the whole study: There were acute and convalescent COVID-19 samples, and they came from the United States, Italy and Spain.

Authors' methods: It was from reference gene primer amplification that nucleated cell counts were estimated. Assay used: immunoSEQ multiplex PCR; TCRdb lists only in-frame clones, some missing. V, J and clone size reflect that table, while D and trimming were determined from the DNA. The profile shows about 75,000 clones, about 91% of them singletons. Germline assignment: CDR1 PRHDT and CDR2 FYEKMQ (reference sequence). The V segment lost 4 bases and the J segment 7 bases; nucleotides outside the gene matches: 6. The CDR3 length is 15 residues. The clonotype originates from a woman aged 45-65 years with acute or convalescent COVID-19. The sequencing input was peripheral blood. The chain employs TRBV13 and TRBJ2-1, with 11 bases identical to TRBD2. The chain's CDR3 is CASSSPGLAVNEQFF. The CDR3 bases are TGTGCCAGCAGCTCACCGGGACTAGCGGTTAATGAGCAGTTCTTC.